Below are 13 T cell receptor beta chains sequenced from a single sample in a study of identical twins. TCRdb independently ran MiXCR on the 5' RACE reads; one entry per CDR3 protein. Found here are under 250,000 distinct CDR3 sequences, approximately 7.8% of them singletons; the top ten hold roughly 5.4%. These same records also appear under a second study, on yellow fever vaccine responses in identical twins.

Sequencing was performed on CD8+ T cells sorted from blood. The source of these receptors is a woman in her late teens or twenties in good health.

This clonotype was picked up a small number of times. Germline is not matched at one junction end, which may reflect a read error. This chain links TRBV5-8 with TRBJ2-4; D not resolved. CDR3 length: 9 amino acids. Germline CDR1 is SGHTS and CDR2 is YDEGEE. The CDR3: CASSPLAHF. The CDR3 DNA follows: TGTGCCAGCAGCCCCCTCGCCCACTTC.

The chain employs TRBV9 and TRBJ2-3; a weak D match, TRBD1 (6 bases). Germline V gene lookup returns CDR1 SGDLS and CDR2 YYNGEE. Trimming removed 6 bases from V and 3 bases from J, with 14 bases in between. The CDR3 runs 14 residues. The CDR3 spells CASTLIRGTDTQYF. The CDR3 nucleotides are TGTGCCAGCACCCTAATCAGGGGAACAGATACGCAGTATTTT.

This clonotype turned up a few times. The J gene is TRBJ2-2, the V gene TRBV7-6; the match to TRBD1 covers 7 bases. CDR3 length: 17 residues. With 5 bases clipped from V and 4 bases from J, the junction kept 13 bases outside the gene matches. CDR1 and CDR2 from the germline V gene are SGHVS and FNYEAQ. The CDR3 DNA reads TGTGCCAGCAGCGAGGCGGCTGGACAGGTTACCACCGGGGAGCTGTTTTTT. Residues: CASSEAAGQVTTGELFF.

The chain is built from TRBV6-5 and TRBJ2-5; D gene unclear. Between the trimmed V and J ends, which lost 0 bases and 1 base, there was a span of 9 bases. CDR1 MNHEY and CDR2 SVGAGI come from the germline V gene. The CDR3 extends over 15 amino acids. In nucleotides, the CDR3 is TGTGCCAGCAGTTACTCACTCGGGCTCCAAGAGACCCAGTACTTC. Its translation: CASSYSLGLQETQYF.

The table lists this clonotype with many counts. The rearrangement joins TRBV7-9 to TRBJ2-1; D might be TRBD2 (7 bases). Trimming stripped 1 base from V and 6 bases from J, with 19 bases between. CDR1 is SEHNR, CDR2 FQNEAQ, per germline (reference sequence). There are 17 residues in the CDR3. The CDR3, as DNA: TGTGCCAGCAGCTTAGGGCGGGGGCCCTACTCGAGCAATGAGCAGTTCTTC. Translated, it gives CASSLGRGPYSSNEQFF.

This clonotype has ten or more counts. The rearrangement uses TRBV20-1 and TRBJ2-5; 9 bases are shared with TRBD2. Germline V gives CDR1 DFQATT, CDR2 SNEGSKA (reference sequence). Trimming removed 2 bases from V and 0 bases from J; junction bases left unmatched: 1. The CDR3 covers 14 residues. CDR3 sequence (DNA): TGCAGTGCTAGACAGCGGGGGGACCAAGAGACCCAGTACTTC. Translating gives CSARQRGDQETQYF.

In this sample, this clonotype turned up many times. The chain links TRBV11-3 to TRBJ2-1; D is possibly TRBD2 (5 bases). Looked up from germline, CDR1 is SGHNT and CDR2 is YENEEA. The CDR3 runs to 12 residues. Trimming took off 4 bases at V and 8 bases at J, with 9 bases between the two ends. CDR3 sequence: CASSYAGYEQFF. The CDR3 DNA reads as TGTGCCAGCAGCTATGCGGGCTATGAGCAGTTCTTC.

The rearrangement joins TRBV28 to TRBJ2-1; D unclear. This CDR3 has 13 amino acids. Trimming removed 3 bases from V and 9 bases from J, with 12 bases in between. CDR1 is MDHEN, CDR2 SYDVKM, per germline. Here the CDR3 reads CASSFSTLLEQFF. The DNA for the CDR3 is TGTGCCAGCAGTTTCTCGACCCTCCTTGAGCAGTTCTTC.

A note on this clonotype: A much larger clone lies one base from this, so it may be a read error. V usage is TRBV3-1 and J usage is TRBJ2-7; 7 bases map to TRBD2. The CDR3 is made up of 15 amino acids. The V gene's germline CDR1 is LGHDT and CDR2 YNNKEL (reference sequence). CDR3 nucleotides: TGTGCCACCAGCCAAGATCTTTGCGGGAGCCACGAGCAGTACTTC. It encodes CATSQDLCGSHEQYF.

The chain recombines TRBV7-9 with TRBJ2-7, with 10 bases fitting TRBD1. The germline gives CDR1 SEHNR, CDR2 FQNEAQ (reference sequence). The V segment lost 4 bases and the J segment 5 bases; nucleotides outside the gene matches: 8. The CDR3 length is 15 residues. The DNA for the CDR3 is TGTGCCAGCAGCTCCGGATGGACAGGGGGAAACGAGCAGTACTTC. This encodes CASSSGWTGGNEQYF.

In this sample, this clonotype turned up many times. The genes are TRBV14 and TRBJ2-7, with 8 positions matching TRBD1. The CDR3 contains 14 residues. V gave up 2 bases and J gave up 3 bases; unmatched junction bases: 3. Per the germline V gene, CDR1 is SGHDN and CDR2 is FVKESK. The CDR3 DNA reads as TGTGCCAGCAGCCAAACAGGGGGGTACTACGAGCAGTACTTC. It is translated as CASSQTGGYYEQYF.

This clonotype occurred a few times. The chain employs TRBV7-9 and TRBJ1-4; D remains ambiguous. Germline CDR1 is SEHNR and CDR2 is FQNEAQ (reference sequence). The length of the CDR3 is 14 residues. The ends were cut back, 5 bases at V and 0 bases at J, with 7 bases in the middle. The CDR3 reads CASSELATNEKLFF. The CDR3 nucleotides read TGTGCCAGCAGCGAACTTGCAACTAATGAAAAACTGTTTTTT.

This clonotype was seen at least ten times. The V and J genes are TRBV12-3 or TRBV12-4 and TRBJ1-6, with D tentatively TRBD1 (5 bases). The V gene lost 7 bases and the J gene lost 6 bases, with 16 bases spanning the gap. CDR3 length: 15 residues. The CDR3 sequence: CASTGGRTSNSPLHF. In DNA, the CDR3 is TGTGCCAGCACCGGGGGAAGGACTAGTAATTCACCCCTCCACTTT.